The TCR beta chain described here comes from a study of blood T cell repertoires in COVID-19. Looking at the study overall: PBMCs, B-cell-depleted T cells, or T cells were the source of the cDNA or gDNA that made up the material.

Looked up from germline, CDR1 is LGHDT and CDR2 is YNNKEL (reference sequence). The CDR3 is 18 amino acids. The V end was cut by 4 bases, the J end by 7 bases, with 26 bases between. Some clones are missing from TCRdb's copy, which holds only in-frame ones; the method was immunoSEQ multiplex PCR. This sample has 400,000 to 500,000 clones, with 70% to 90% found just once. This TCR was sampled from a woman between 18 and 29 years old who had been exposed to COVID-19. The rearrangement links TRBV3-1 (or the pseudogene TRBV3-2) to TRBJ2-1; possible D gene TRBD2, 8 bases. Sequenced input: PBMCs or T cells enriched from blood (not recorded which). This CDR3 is CASSLTPAMAGGQNEQFF. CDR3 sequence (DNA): TGTGCCAGCAGCCTGACGCCGGCTATGGCGGGGGGACAGAATGAGCAGTTCTTC.